The rows below give T cell receptor beta chains drawn from one sample of a study of CD8+ T cells in alopecia areata. TCRdb keeps only in-frame clones here, not all; method: immunoSEQ multiplex PCR. Here the sample spans 180,000 or so clones, approximately 49% being singletons. Sequenced here: CD8+ T cells sorted from blood, sampled at roughly week 53, from a patient treated with tofacitinib. The receptor set was obtained from a human donor with alopecia areata. Both conserved end residues are part of each CDR3. D genes are given only for firm matches. Expanded clones are given a class, and other clones once, few, many or no size at all.

clone size: NA; D gene: NA; J gene: TRBJ2-5; V gene: TRBV7-2; CDR3 protein: CASSLDGRTQETQYF; CDR3 DNA: TGTGCCAGCAGCTTAGATGGGCGGACTCAAGAGACCCAGTACTTC
clone size: NA; D gene: NA; J gene: TRBJ2-6; V gene: TRBV30; CDR3 protein: CAWSDSHSGANVLTF; CDR3 DNA: TGTGCCTGGAGTGACAGCCACTCTGGGGCCAACGTCCTGACTTTC
clone size: NA; D gene: TRBD2; J gene: TRBJ2-3; V gene: TRBV4-2; CDR3 protein: CASRPSSSGGAPDTQYF; CDR3 DNA: TGTGCCAGCCGGCCTTCCTCTAGCGGGGGGGCGCCAGATACGCAGTATTTT
clone size: NA; D gene: TRBD2; J gene: TRBJ2-7; V gene: TRBV20-1; CDR3 protein: CSAPSGGLQYF; CDR3 DNA: TGCAGTGCTCCCAGCGGGGGGCTCCAGTACTTC
clone size: few; D gene: TRBD1; J gene: TRBJ2-2; V gene: TRBV10-3; CDR3 protein: CAISGDRGYTGELFF; CDR3 DNA: TGTGCCATCAGTGGGGACAGGGGGTACACCGGGGAGCTGTTTTTT
clone size: NA; D gene: TRBD1; J gene: TRBJ2-1; V gene: TRBV13; CDR3 protein: CASSLGTGGDEQFF; CDR3 DNA: TGTGCCAGCAGCTTGGGGACAGGGGGCGATGAGCAGTTCTTC
clone size: few; D gene: NA; J gene: TRBJ2-7; V gene: TRBV6-5; CDR3 protein: CASSPLPPAHEQYF; CDR3 DNA: TGTGCCAGCAGTCCCTTACCCCCTGCCCACGAGCAGTACTTC
clone size: NA; D gene: NA; J gene: TRBJ2-7; V gene: TRBV30; CDR3 protein: CAWTGATYEQYF; CDR3 DNA: TGTGCCTGGACAGGGGCAACCTACGAGCAGTACTTC
clone size: NA; D gene: TRBD1; J gene: TRBJ2-1; V gene: TRBV10-3; CDR3 protein: CAISVSGQGAPREQFF; CDR3 DNA: TGTGCCATCAGTGTTTCGGGACAGGGGGCACCGCGTGAGCAGTTCTTC
clone size: NA; D gene: TRBD1; J gene: TRBJ1-2; V gene: TRBV7-8; CDR3 protein: CASSTPGQGAERYGYTF; CDR3 DNA: TGTGCCAGCAGCACTCCGGGACAGGGGGCAGAACGCTATGGCTACACCTTC
clone size: few; D gene: TRBD1; J gene: TRBJ1-5; V gene: TRBV6-5; CDR3 protein: CASSPGGQPQHF; CDR3 DNA: TGTGCCAGCAGCCCAGGGGGCCAGCCCCAGCATTTT
clone size: NA; D gene: NA; J gene: TRBJ1-2; V gene: TRBV6-5; CDR3 protein: CASSGAPKGYGYTF; CDR3 DNA: TGTGCCAGCTCGGGGGCGCCTAAAGGGTATGGCTACACCTTC
clone size: NA; D gene: TRBD1; J gene: TRBJ1-5; V gene: TRBV15; CDR3 protein: CATSTWTGDQPQHF; CDR3 DNA: TGTGCCACCAGCACCTGGACAGGGGATCAGCCCCAGCATTTT
clone size: NA; D gene: NA; J gene: TRBJ2-7; V gene: TRBV10-3; CDR3 protein: CAISLPGRSYEQYF; CDR3 DNA: TGTGCCATCAGTCTACCGGGCCGCTCCTACGAGCAGTACTTC
clone size: NA; D gene: NA; J gene: TRBJ2-4; V gene: TRBV5-6; CDR3 protein: CASSLRRDTAKNIQYF; CDR3 DNA: TGTGCCAGCAGCTTGAGAAGGGACACAGCCAAAAACATTCAGTACTTC
clone size: NA; D gene: TRBD1; J gene: TRBJ1-1; V gene: TRBV15; CDR3 protein: CATSNPWTGANTEAFF; CDR3 DNA: TGTGCCACCAGCAATCCCTGGACAGGGGCGAACACTGAAGCTTTCTTT
clone size: NA; D gene: NA; J gene: TRBJ2-3; V gene: TRBV15; CDR3 protein: CATSSPRGEDTQYF; CDR3 DNA: TGTGCCACCAGCAGTCCCCGAGGGGAGGATACGCAGTATTTT
clone size: NA; D gene: TRBD1; J gene: TRBJ1-2; V gene: TRBV7-2; CDR3 protein: CASSSDRANNYGYTF; CDR3 DNA: TGTGCCAGCAGCTCGGACAGGGCCAATAACTATGGCTACACCTTC
clone size: NA; D gene: NA; J gene: TRBJ2-7; V gene: TRBV25-1; CDR3 protein: CASSDVRTHYEQYF; CDR3 DNA: TGTGCCAGCAGTGATGTTAGGACACACTACGAGCAGTACTTC
clone size: NA; D gene: NA; J gene: TRBJ2-5; V gene: TRBV30; CDR3 protein: CAWSVLPAGETQYF; CDR3 DNA: TGTGCCTGGAGTGTACTCCCAGCGGGAGAGACCCAGTACTTC
clone size: NA; D gene: TRBD2; J gene: TRBJ2-1; V gene: TRBV4-2; CDR3 protein: CASSQGLAGGAREQFF; CDR3 DNA: TGTGCCAGCAGCCAAGGACTAGCGGGGGGGGCTCGGGAGCAGTTCTTC
clone size: NA; D gene: NA; J gene: TRBJ1-2; V gene: TRBV30; CDR3 protein: CAWKKLRGPMDGYTF; CDR3 DNA: TGTGCCTGGAAAAAATTACGGGGCCCTATGGATGGCTACACCTTC
clone size: few; D gene: TRBD1; J gene: TRBJ2-2; V gene: TRBV4-2; CDR3 protein: CASSQDQGESTGELFF; CDR3 DNA: TGTGCCAGCAGCCAAGACCAGGGGGAGAGCACCGGGGAGCTGTTTTTT
clone size: NA; D gene: TRBD1; J gene: TRBJ1-6; V gene: TRBV27; CDR3 protein: CASSSPVQGAYSPLHF; CDR3 DNA: TGTGCCAGCAGTAGCCCTGTGCAGGGGGCTTATTCACCCCTCCACTTT
clone size: NA; D gene: NA; J gene: TRBJ2-1; V gene: TRBV20-1; CDR3 protein: CSARGVNEQFF; CDR3 DNA: TGCAGTGCTAGAGGGGTCAATGAGCAGTTCTTC
clone size: NA; D gene: NA; J gene: TRBJ1-5; V gene: TRBV19; CDR3 protein: CASSPDVDQPQHF; CDR3 DNA: TGTGCCAGTAGTCCGGATGTCGATCAGCCCCAGCATTTT
clone size: once; D gene: TRBD1; J gene: TRBJ1-1; V gene: TRBV5-6; CDR3 protein: CASSPWTGNTEAFF; CDR3 DNA: TGTGCCAGCAGCCCGTGGACAGGGAACACTGAAGCTTTCTTT
clone size: few; D gene: NA; J gene: TRBJ2-1; V gene: TRBV18; CDR3 protein: CASSPPNIDNEQFF; CDR3 DNA: TGTGCCAGCTCACCACCCAACATAGACAATGAGCAGTTCTTC
clone size: NA; D gene: TRBD2; J gene: TRBJ2-3; V gene: TRBV13; CDR3 protein: CASSSTSGERDTQYF; CDR3 DNA: TGTGCCAGCAGCTCGACTAGCGGGGAGAGAGATACGCAGTATTTT
clone size: NA; D gene: TRBD2; J gene: TRBJ2-3; V gene: TRBV27; CDR3 protein: CASSLTSGGETDTQYF; CDR3 DNA: TGTGCCAGCAGTCTCACGAGCGGGGGGGAGACAGATACGCAGTATTTT
clone size: NA; D gene: TRBD2; J gene: TRBJ2-3; V gene: TRBV4-3; CDR3 protein: CASSQLTSGGANADTQYF; CDR3 DNA: TGCGCCAGCAGCCAATTGACTAGCGGGGGGGCGAACGCAGATACGCAGTATTTT
clone size: few; D gene: NA; J gene: TRBJ1-1; V gene: TRBV29-1; CDR3 protein: CSVFGPWGTEAFF; CDR3 DNA: TGCAGCGTTTTTGGTCCGTGGGGCACTGAAGCTTTCTTT
clone size: once; D gene: TRBD1; J gene: TRBJ2-7; V gene: TRBV27; CDR3 protein: CASSDRGSEQYF; CDR3 DNA: TGTGCCAGCAGTGACAGGGGGTCCGAGCAGTACTTC
clone size: few; D gene: TRBD1; J gene: TRBJ2-7; V gene: TRBV19; CDR3 protein: CASSSRDRGTYEQYF; CDR3 DNA: TGTGCCAGTAGTAGCCGGGACAGGGGAACCTACGAGCAGTACTTC
clone size: few; D gene: NA; J gene: TRBJ2-7; V gene: TRBV30; CDR3 protein: CAWSSGAGTYEQYF; CDR3 DNA: TGTGCCTGGAGCTCAGGTGCGGGGACCTACGAGCAGTACTTC
clone size: NA; D gene: NA; J gene: TRBJ1-5; V gene: TRBV7-2; CDR3 protein: CASSLLNQPQHF; CDR3 DNA: TGTGCCAGCAGCTTGCTAAATCAGCCCCAGCATTTT
clone size: medium-sized; D gene: NA; J gene: TRBJ1-2; V gene: TRBV27; CDR3 protein: CASTPQDGSYGYTF; CDR3 DNA: TGTGCCAGCACCCCCCAGGATGGGTCCTATGGCTACACCTTC
clone size: NA; D gene: NA; J gene: TRBJ2-5; V gene: TRBV7-9; CDR3 protein: CASSLALGGSLQETQYF; CDR3 DNA: TGTGCCAGCAGCTTAGCACTCGGGGGCTCGTTACAAGAGACCCAGTACTTC
clone size: NA; D gene: TRBD1; J gene: TRBJ2-1; V gene: TRBV5-1; CDR3 protein: CASSWTGYNEQFF; CDR3 DNA: TGCGCCAGCAGCTGGACAGGGTACAATGAGCAGTTCTTC
clone size: few; D gene: NA; J gene: TRBJ2-1; V gene: TRBV9; CDR3 protein: CASSPASRPQSEQFF; CDR3 DNA: TGTGCCAGCAGCCCCGCTTCCCGCCCGCAATCAGAGCAGTTCTTC
clone size: NA; D gene: NA; J gene: TRBJ1-2; V gene: TRBV14; CDR3 protein: CASSPEGNYGYTF; CDR3 DNA: TGTGCCAGCAGCCCTGAGGGGAACTATGGCTACACCTTC
clone size: few; D gene: TRBD1; J gene: TRBJ2-7; V gene: TRBV29-1; CDR3 protein: CSANRDRGYEQYF; CDR3 DNA: TGCAGCGCGAACCGGGACAGGGGATACGAGCAGTACTTC
clone size: NA; D gene: TRBD1; J gene: TRBJ2-2; V gene: TRBV6-5; CDR3 protein: CASRDRDTGELFF; CDR3 DNA: TGCGCCAGCAGGGACAGGGACACCGGGGAGCTGTTTTTT
clone size: NA; D gene: NA; J gene: TRBJ1-1; V gene: TRBV27; CDR3 protein: CASSPNVGTTAFF; CDR3 DNA: TGTGCCAGCAGTCCCAACGTCGGGACAACGGCTTTCTTT
clone size: NA; D gene: NA; J gene: TRBJ2-7; V gene: TRBV7-9; CDR3 protein: CASSFDSPGYEQYF; CDR3 DNA: TGTGCCAGCAGTTTCGACTCCCCCGGGTACGAGCAGTACTTC
clone size: NA; D gene: NA; J gene: TRBJ2-7; V gene: TRBV30; CDR3 protein: CAWSPSGPYEQYF; CDR3 DNA: TGTGCCTGGAGTCCTTCAGGGCCCTACGAGCAGTACTTC
clone size: NA; D gene: NA; J gene: TRBJ2-5; V gene: TRBV11-1; CDR3 protein: CASSPPDRQETQYF; CDR3 DNA: TGTGCCAGCAGCCCGCCAGATAGGCAAGAGACCCAGTACTTC
clone size: many; D gene: TRBD2; J gene: TRBJ2-2; V gene: TRBV11-2; CDR3 protein: CASSFLAGGTGELFF; CDR3 DNA: TGTGCCAGCAGCTTCCTAGCGGGGGGAACCGGGGAGCTGTTTTTT
clone size: NA; D gene: NA; J gene: TRBJ2-2; V gene: TRBV18; CDR3 protein: CASSTGRYTGELFF; CDR3 DNA: TGTGCCAGCTCAACAGGGAGATACACCGGGGAGCTGTTTTTT